The 23 T cell receptor beta chains in this list originate from one sample, sequenced in a study of CD8 T cells in ankylosing spondylitis. TCRdb used MiXCR to reprocess the 5' RACE reads, holding one entry per CDR3 protein. This sample yields 25,000 to 35,000 distinct CDR3 sequences, of which around 30% are seen a single time; under 50% belongs to the top ten. The sequencing input was synovial fluid, either unsorted or a sorted T cell fraction (not recorded which). These receptors all come from a male donor with ankylosing spondylitis.

This clonotype was detected only a few times. This rearrangement joins TRBV6-1 to TRBJ2-7, with 10 bases matching TRBD2. With V trimmed by 1 base and J by 4 bases, 4 bases remained unmatched. Germline V gene data show CDR1 as MNHNS and CDR2 as SASEGT. The CDR3 loop spans 15 amino acids. CDR3 protein: CASSEGASGSYEQYV. CDR3 sequence (DNA): TGTGCCAGCAGTGAAGGGGCTAGCGGGAGTTACGAGCAGTACGTC.

This clonotype has just a few counts. The chain joins TRBV11-2 to TRBJ2-2, with a tentative D call TRBD2 (6 bases). Germline CDR1 reads SGHAT; CDR2 reads FQNNGV. The CDR3 loop spans 13 amino acids. Trimming shortened V by 5 bases and J by 7 bases, and 11 bases separated the two germline ends. CDR3 loop: CASSRSGGGELFF. The CDR3 region has the DNA TGTGCCAGCAGCCGCTCCGGGGGCGGGGAGCTGTTTTTT.

The chain employs TRBV15 and TRBJ2-5; TRBD1 or TRBD2 may be the D gene (5 bases each). CDR1 is LNHNV, CDR2 YYDKDF, per germline (reference sequence). V lost 4 bases and J 1 base, leaving 10 bases between the germline ends. The CDR3 runs to 14 residues. The CDR3: CATSTRDGQETQYF. The CDR3 DNA is TGTGCCACCAGCACCCGGGACGGCCAAGAGACCCAGTACTTC.

This chain links TRBV6-1 with TRBJ1-4; 9 bases are a match to TRBD1. There are 16 residues in the CDR3. The germline V gene has CDR1 MNHNS and CDR2 SASEGT. J was trimmed by 3 bases and V by 5 bases; bases with no gene match: 7. CDR3: CASSNTGGSANEKLFF. CDR3 DNA: TGTGCCAGCAGTAATACAGGGGGCTCGGCTAATGAAAAACTGTTTTTT.

This clonotype has just a few counts. This rearrangement joins TRBV5-4 to TRBJ2-1, with 7 bases aligning to TRBD2. The germline gives CDR1 SGHNT, CDR2 YYREEE (reference sequence). The CDR3 loop spans 15 amino acids. With 1 base clipped from V and 4 bases from J, the junction kept 5 bases outside the gene matches. The CDR3 loop is CASSLSGELYNEQFF. The CDR3 coding sequence is TGTGCCAGCAGCTTGAGCGGGGAGCTGTACAATGAGCAGTTCTTC.

This clonotype has just a few counts. The chain joins TRBV27 to TRBJ2-1; the D gene could be TRBD1 or TRBD2 (5 bases each). Per the germline V gene, CDR1 is MNHEY and CDR2 is SMNVEV (reference sequence). The CDR3 consists of 14 residues. Deletions cut 7 bases from V and 4 bases from J, with 14 bases between. Written as DNA, the CDR3 is TGTGCCAGCACCCCTTCCGGGGCTTACAATGAGCAGTTCTTC. Its translation: CASTPSGAYNEQFF.

This clonotype has at least ten counts. This chain connects TRBV7-8 to TRBJ2-7; 10 nucleotides align to TRBD1. The germline V gene has CDR1 SGHVS and CDR2 FQNEAQ. The CDR3 loop spans 14 amino acids. V trimming: 5 bases; J trimming: 2 bases; junction bases outside the gene matches: 3. CDR3 loop: CASSPGQGPYEQYV. In DNA form, the CDR3 reads TGTGCCAGCAGCCCGGGACAGGGGCCCTACGAGCAGTACGTC.

The genes are TRBV4-1 and TRBJ2-1; TRBD2 might be the D (5 bases). The ends were cut back, 1 base at V and 4 bases at J, with 5 bases in the middle. Per the germline V gene, CDR1 is MGHRA and CDR2 is YSYEKL. The CDR3 runs 13 residues. The CDR3 sequence: CASSQAGYNEQFF. Here the CDR3 DNA reads TGCGCCAGCAGCCAAGCGGGGTACAATGAGCAGTTCTTC.

This clonotype was seen more than once but under ten times. V is TRBV10-3 and J is TRBJ2-5; D remains unclear. This CDR3 region has 14 residues. V was clipped by 11 bases and J by 5 bases, with 21 bases between them. Germline CDR1 is ENHRY and CDR2 is SYGVKD. The CDR3 sequence is CADPGPGFSETQYF. The CDR3 DNA reads as TGTGCCGACCCGGGCCCCGGTTTCTCGGAGACCCAGTACTTC.

The sample holds a few counts of this clonotype. The J gene is TRBJ2-3, the V gene TRBV6-1, with D unclear. Trimming left V 6 bases short and J 2 bases short, with 15 bases between. The V gene's germline CDR1 is MNHNS and CDR2 SASEGT. This CDR3 comprises 15 residues. CDR3 in amino acids: CASSPTVEATDTQYF. The CDR3 DNA follows: TGTGCCAGCAGCCCCACAGTAGAGGCCACAGATACGCAGTATTTT.

There are many counts of this clonotype. The CDR3 bases are TGTGCCACCAGTGGGGACAGGACCTACAATGAGCAGTTCTTC. As protein: CATSGDRTYNEQFF. The V call is TRBV24-1, the J call TRBJ2-1; 8 positions match TRBD1. The V segment lost 5 bases and the J segment 2 bases; nucleotides outside the gene matches: 1. Germline V gives CDR1 KGHDR, CDR2 SFDVKD. CDR3 length: 14 amino acids.

The chain links TRBV6-7 to TRBJ2-2; TRBD2 is a possible D gene (5 bases). TRBV6-7 is filed as an ORF, its function uncertain. This CDR3 contains 18 residues. Trimming removed 4 bases from V and 6 bases from J, with 24 bases in between. The CDR3 region is CASSSPFWTLIYAGELFF. The CDR3 region has the DNA TGTGCCAGCAGTTCTCCTTTTTGGACTCTCATCTACGCCGGGGAGCTGTTTTTT.

In this sample, this clonotype turned up a few times. The gene calls are TRBV27 and TRBJ2-7, with D possibly TRBD2 on 6 matching bases. There are 17 residues in the CDR3. Trimming cost V 4 bases and J 3 bases, with 22 bases left between them. Germline loops: CDR1 MNHEY, CDR2 SMNVEV (reference sequence). In DNA, the CDR3 is TGTGCCAGCAGTTCACTCGGAGGGACGCGGGTGCACTACGAGCAGTACTTC. Encoded protein: CASSSLGGTRVHYEQYF.

The V and J genes are TRBV6-5 and TRBJ2-1, with D possibly being TRBD1 (6 bases). V was pared by 2 bases and J by 7 bases, with 15 bases between. The CDR3 runs to 15 residues. Germline loops: CDR1 MNHEY, CDR2 SVGAGI. CDR3 bases: TGTGCCAGCAGTTACCTCCTGAGGGGGTGGAATGAGCAGTTCTTC. It yields the protein CASSYLLRGWNEQFF.

With respect to this clonotype: Sequence at one end of the junction differs from germline and may be a read error. This chain uses TRBV12-3 or TRBV12-4 with TRBJ1-5; no reliable D call. The CDR3 consists of 14 residues. The CDR3 DNA follows: TGTGCCAGCAGTTTAGAGGGTCCTAATCAGCCCAAGCATTTT. This codes for CASSLEGPNQPKHF.

The rearrangement uses TRBV15 and TRBJ2-7, with D perhaps matching TRBD2 (6 bases). Germline V gene sequence: CDR1 LNHNV, CDR2 YYDKDF (reference sequence). Trimming shortened V by 5 bases and J by 7 bases, and 21 bases separated the two germline ends. This CDR3 is built from 15 residues. CDR3 coding DNA: TGTGCCACCAGCGCCCGGGTTTCGGGAGTCTTTGAGCAGTACTTC. Amino acids: CATSARVSGVFEQYF.

This clonotype was recorded at least ten times. V gene TRBV19 combines with J gene TRBJ2-1; TRBD2 is a possible D gene (6 bases). Germline values: CDR1 LNHDA, CDR2 SQIVND (reference sequence). V shed 1 base and J shed 6 bases, with 13 bases lying between them. CDR3 size: 15 residues. The chain's CDR3 is CASSIGPLEGNEQFF. In DNA form, the CDR3 reads TGTGCCAGTAGTATAGGGCCTTTGGAGGGCAATGAGCAGTTCTTC. Filled out from reference TRBV19 and TRBJ2-1, the complete variable domain reads DGGITQSPKYLFRKEGQNVTLSCEQNLNHDAMYWYRQDPGQGLRLIYYSQIVNDFQKGDIAEGYSVSREKKESFPLTVTSAQKNPTAFYLCASSIGPLEGNEQFFGPGTRLTVL.

This chain connects TRBV27 to TRBJ2-3; either TRBD1 or TRBD2 may fit D (5 bases each). CDR1 MNHEY and CDR2 SMNVEV come from the germline V gene (reference sequence). The CDR3 is 11 amino acids. The V end lost 2 bases, the J end lost 8 bases, and 5 bases lay between the germline ends. CDR3 sequence: CASSLGGTQYF. CDR3 nucleotide sequence: TGTGCCAGCAGTTTAGGGGGTACGCAGTATTTT.

This clonotype was seen many times. This chain links TRBV20-1 with TRBJ1-4, with a tentative D call TRBD1 (5 bases). Germline V gene sequence: CDR1 DFQATT, CDR2 SNEGSKA (reference sequence). V shed 5 bases and J shed 1 base, with 11 bases lying between them. The CDR3 totals 14 residues. DNA for the CDR3: TGCAGTGCTGGGGGTAGCGGAACTAATGAAAAACTGTTTTTT. It yields the protein CSAGGSGTNEKLFF.

In its sample, this clonotype was seen once. V and J are TRBV4-1 and TRBJ1-1; D unresolved. This CDR3 has 17 amino acids. Germline lookup yields CDR1 MGHRA and CDR2 YSYEKL. The ends were cut back, 3 bases at V and 4 bases at J, with 21 bases in the middle. The CDR3 DNA reads TGCGCCAGCAGCCAGGACCCGGGAGGTAGGGCAGGCACTGAAGCTTTCTTT. It translates to CASSQDPGGRAGTEAFF.

This clonotype was seen a few times. The chain links TRBV9 to TRBJ2-1, with 8 bases lining up with TRBD1. V lost 3 bases to trimming and J lost 10 bases; unmatched junction nucleotides: 12. CDR1 SGDLS and CDR2 YYNGEE come from the germline V gene. The CDR3 is 15 amino acids. CDR3 sequence reads: CASSGGQDGPGEQFF. DNA for the CDR3: TGTGCCAGCAGCGGGGGACAGGATGGCCCCGGGGAGCAGTTCTTC.

V is TRBV4-1 and J is TRBJ2-1; 8 positions agree with TRBD2. Germline CDR1 MGHRA, CDR2 YSYEKL. This CDR3 is 15 amino acids long. J was trimmed by 4 bases and V by 4 bases; bases with no gene match: 6. DNA of the CDR3: TGCGCCAGCAGCCCACCACAGCGGGAGTACAATGAGCAGTTCTTC. Translated, it gives CASSPPQREYNEQFF.

V usage is TRBV30 and J usage is TRBJ2-7; the D gene could be TRBD1 or TRBD2 (5 bases each). V was trimmed by 2 bases and J by 3 bases, leaving 11 bases between them. The germline gives CDR1 GTSNPN, CDR2 SVGIG (reference sequence). There are 13 residues in the CDR3. The CDR3 spells CAWSLGTGYEQYF. The CDR3 nucleotides are TGTGCCTGGAGTTTAGGGACGGGCTACGAGCAGTACTTC.